Below, 6 T cell receptor beta chains from the same sample are listed, as sequenced in a study of CD8+CD57+ T cells in acquired aplastic anemia. The study profiled TCR beta VDJ and CDR3 using genomic DNA as template. MiXCR was run by TCRdb on the reads, yielding one entry per CDR3 protein. The table records roughly 280,000 distinct CDR3 sequences, 56% of them present only once. Sequencing was done on patients that had shown CD8+CD57+ cell expansion by flow cytometry. Sequencing input: sorted CD4+, CD8+, or CD8+CD57+ T cells (not recorded which) from PBMCs. The receptors derive from a human donor with aplastic anemia.

The J gene is TRBJ2-1, the V gene TRBV19; D tentatively fits TRBD1 or TRBD2 (5 bases each). V lost 8 bases and J 3 bases, leaving 14 bases between the germline ends. The CDR3 sequence is 14 residues long. Germline values: CDR1 LNHDA, CDR2 SQIVND (reference sequence). The CDR3 DNA reads as TGTGCCAGTGTTCCGGGGACCCTCTACAATGAGCAGTTCTTC. Translating gives CASVPGTLYNEQFF.

This chain links TRBV20-1 with TRBJ1-6; TRBD1 matches 12 bases. Trimming took 2 bases from V and 7 from J; bases not matched to a gene: 6. This CDR3 region has 16 residues. Germline CDR1 and CDR2: DFQATT and SNEGSKA (reference sequence). The CDR3 nucleotides are TGCAGTGCTAGAAGGGACAGGGGGCTCCGAAATTCACCCCTCCACTTT. Translated: CSARRDRGLRNSPLHF.

In its sample, this clonotype was seen many times. The rearrangement links TRBV20-1 to TRBJ1-5; tentatively, D is TRBD1 (5 bases). This CDR3 region has 14 residues. Germline values: CDR1 DFQATT, CDR2 SNEGSKA (reference sequence). Trimming removed 6 bases at V and 7 bases at J, with 19 bases between. CDR3 loop: CSASREGWGQPQHF. The CDR3 DNA is TGCAGTGCCAGCCGTGAGGGGTGGGGGCAGCCCCAGCATTTT.

A note on this clonotype: The CDR3 end shows no conserved phenylalanine or tryptophan, and so a read error is likely. The chain recombines TRBV19 with TRBJ2-6; a weak D match, TRBD2 (6 bases). The CDR3 has 15 amino acids. CDR1 LNHDA and CDR2 SQIVND come from the germline V gene (reference sequence). Between the trimmed V and J ends, which lost 5 bases and 6 bases, there was a span of 14 bases. The CDR3 is CASSPWEAEANVLTL. DNA of the CDR3: TGTGCCAGTAGTCCCTGGGAGGCTGAGGCCAACGTCCTGACTCTC.

This clonotype has only a few counts. CDR3 nucleotide sequence: TGTGCCAGCAGCTCAGGGGGCGCCAAAGGCACTGAAGCTTTCTTT. Residues: CASSSGGAKGTEAFF. This chain joins TRBV25-1 and TRBJ1-1; 8 bases fit TRBD1. Looked up from germline, CDR1 is MGHDK and CDR2 is SYGVNS. The CDR3 runs to 15 residues. V dropped 6 bases and J dropped 4; count of bases not matched to a gene: 10.

The CDR3: CASSVHDGNTIYF. The CDR3 DNA is TGTGCCAGCAGTGTTCATGATGGAAACACCATATATTTT. The chain carries TRBV2 and TRBJ1-3; D is unclear. Looked up from germline, CDR1 is SNHLY and CDR2 is FYNNEI. The CDR3 totals 13 residues. Trimming left V 4 bases short and J 3 bases short, with 7 bases between.